This TCR beta chain was retrieved from a study of prognosis after radiotherapy for stage I lung cancer. Study overall: Enrolled patients comprised about 14 with newly diagnosed primary stage I lung tumors and a few with oligometastatic NSCLC after surgical resection of the primary tumor.

Using two-round multiplex PCR, the authors amplified TCR beta CDR3 from genomic DNA. Individual primers that were specific to each TRBV and TRBJ gene served in first-round PCR. TCRdb analysed the multiplex PCR reads with MiXCR anew, one entry per CDR3 protein. The table lists some 36,000 distinct CDR3 sequences, around 22% of them singletons, with 25% to 30% in the top ten. Study results and limitations: With medians of approximately 10,000 versus 7,000, unique TCR clone counts fell after stereotactic body radiation therapy.

The CDR3 runs 16 residues. With V trimmed by 4 bases and J by 6 bases, 13 bases remained unmatched. The germline V gene encodes CDR1 SGHVS and CDR2 FQNEAQ. This clonotype appeared many times. Its antigen is not identified. V usage is TRBV7-8 and J usage is TRBJ2-7; 9 bases agree with TRBD1. The input for sequencing was PBMCs, taken before or after stereotactic body radiation therapy (not recorded which). This receptor was identified in a donor over 45 with non-small cell lung cancer. The CDR3 protein is CASSSTGTGFAGEQYF. CDR3 nucleotides: TGTGCCAGCAGCTCCACCGGGACAGGGTTTGCAGGCGAGCAGTACTTC.